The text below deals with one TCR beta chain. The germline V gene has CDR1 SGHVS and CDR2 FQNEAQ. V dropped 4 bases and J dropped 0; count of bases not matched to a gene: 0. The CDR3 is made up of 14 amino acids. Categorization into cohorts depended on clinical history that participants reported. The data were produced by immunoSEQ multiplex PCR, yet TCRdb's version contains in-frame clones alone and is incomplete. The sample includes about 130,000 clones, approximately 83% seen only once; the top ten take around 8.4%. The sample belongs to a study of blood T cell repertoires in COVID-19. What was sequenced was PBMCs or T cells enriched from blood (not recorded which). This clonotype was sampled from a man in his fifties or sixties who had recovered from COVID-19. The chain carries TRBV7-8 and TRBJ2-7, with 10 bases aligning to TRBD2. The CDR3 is CASSSSGGSYEQYF. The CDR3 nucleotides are TGTGCCAGCAGCTCTAGCGGGGGCTCCTACGAGCAGTACTTC.